The 19 T cell receptor beta chains below were found in one sample sequenced in a study of technical replicates of blood from several donors. TCRdb's copy holds only in-frame clones and misses some; the assay was immunoSEQ multiplex PCR. The sample carries around 68,000 clones, under 98% recorded once. The source material was T cells isolated from PBMCs. These receptors came from a human donor in good health.

V is TRBV9 and J is TRBJ1-3; D is unclear. Trimming removed 0 bases from V and 4 bases from J, with 11 bases in between. Germline V gene lookup returns CDR1 SGDLS and CDR2 YYNGEE. The CDR3 is 15 residues long. The CDR3 DNA reads as TGTGCCAGCAGCGTAGGGGTCGCGGTCGGAAACACCATATATTTT. Residues: CASSVGVAVGNTIYF.

CDR3 in amino acids: CAIRQTGGDTIYF. Here the CDR3 DNA reads TGTGCCATCAGACAAACAGGGGGCGACACCATATATTTT. The chain carries TRBV10-3 and TRBJ1-3, with TRBD1 identical over 9 bases. The germline V gene has CDR1 ENHRY and CDR2 SYGVKD. The trim removed 6 bases at V and 8 bases at J, leaving 5 bases unmatched. CDR3 length: 13 amino acids.

CDR3 sequence reads: CATSRGRELLGELFF. The CDR3 DNA follows: TGTGCCACCAGCAGAGGGAGAGAACTTCTGGGGGAGCTGTTTTTT. The J gene is TRBJ2-2, the V gene TRBV15, with unresolved D. Trimming took off 1 base at V and 8 bases at J, with 14 bases between the two ends. The germline gives CDR1 LNHNV, CDR2 YYDKDF (reference sequence). The CDR3 sequence is 15 residues long.

The chain links TRBV5-1 to TRBJ1-1; the D gene is possibly TRBD1 (6 bases). CDR3 length: 15 amino acids. CDR1 and CDR2 from the germline V gene are SGHRS and YFSETQ. V lost 1 base to trimming and J lost 4 bases, with 14 bases between them. Written as DNA, the CDR3 is TGCGCCAGCAGCTTGTTCCGGGACACCGGCACTGAAGCTTTCTTT. It specifies CASSLFRDTGTEAFF.

The chain has TRBV9 and TRBJ1-1; D is perhaps TRBD1 (6 bases). Trimming left V 2 bases short and J 8 bases short, with 10 bases between. The length of the CDR3 is 12 residues. Looked up from germline, CDR1 is SGDLS and CDR2 is YYNGEE. The DNA of the CDR3 is TGTGCCAGCAGCGTCGGGGGGCTCGAAGCTTTCTTT. Translation gives CASSVGGLEAFF.

The CDR3 coding sequence is TGTGCCAGCAGCCGTAGCACAGATACGCAGTATTTT. It is translated as CASSRSTDTQYF. The V call is TRBV11-3, the J call TRBJ2-3, with D unclear. Germline values: CDR1 SGHNT, CDR2 YENEEA. The CDR3 is 12 amino acids. The V end was cut by 5 bases, the J end by 0 bases, with 3 bases between.

The rearrangement uses TRBV4-1 and TRBJ2-5, with 15 bases matching TRBD2. The length of the CDR3 is 16 residues. CDR1 is MGHRA and CDR2 is YSYEKL in the germline V gene. V lost 1 base to trimming and J lost 5 bases; unmatched junction nucleotides: 2. CDR3 protein: CASSQGTSGRGETQYF. CDR3 DNA sequence: TGCGCCAGCAGCCAAGGGACTAGCGGGAGGGGGGAGACCCAGTACTTC.

V gene TRBV18 combines with J gene TRBJ2-7; D gene uncertain. This CDR3 spans 14 amino acids. V lost 6 bases, J lost 0 bases, and 12 bases lay in between. Germline loops: CDR1 KGHSH, CDR2 LQKENI. In DNA form, the CDR3 reads TGTGCCAGCTCTCCCCAGACTGGCTCCTACGAGCAGTACTTC. Amino acids: CASSPQTGSYEQYF.

The V and J genes are TRBV19 and TRBJ2-3, with 12 nucleotides matching TRBD2. Germline values: CDR1 LNHDA, CDR2 SQIVND (reference sequence). V lost 10 bases to trimming and J lost 11 bases; unmatched junction nucleotides: 13. This CDR3 has 14 amino acids. CDR3 sequence reads: CAKGTSGQLGLQYF. CDR3 sequence (DNA): TGTGCCAAAGGGACTAGCGGGCAACTGGGACTGCAGTATTTT.

The rearrangement joins TRBV6-1 to TRBJ1-2, with TRBD1 identical over 7 bases. The CDR3 loop spans 14 amino acids. Trimming cost V 4 bases and J 4 bases; bases outside gene matches: 6. Germline CDR1 MNHNS, CDR2 SASEGT. DNA of the CDR3: TGTGCCAGCAGTGGAGACGGACAGGTCTATGGCTACACCTTC. This gives the protein CASSGDGQVYGYTF.

The rearrangement links TRBV6-1 to TRBJ2-2; D gene uncertain. The CDR3 consists of 12 residues. Germline CDR1 reads MNHNS; CDR2 reads SASEGT. V was cut by 8 bases and J by 1 base, with 5 bases left in between. Written as DNA, the CDR3 is TGTGCCAGCTATAGGAACACCGGGGAGCTGTTTTTT. Its translation is CASYRNTGELFF.

This chain uses TRBV4-1 with TRBJ1-1, with 9 bases that match TRBD1. There are 15 residues in the CDR3. Germline CDR1 is MGHRA and CDR2 is YSYEKL. Losses at the gene ends were 3 bases for V and 4 bases for J; bases not matched to a gene: 6. In DNA, the CDR3 is TGCGCCAGCAGCCATTTAGGACAGGGGACCACTGAAGCTTTCTTT. Translation: CASSHLGQGTTEAFF.

The chain combines TRBV10-3 with TRBJ1-1; D might be TRBD1 (5 bases). The germline V and J ends were trimmed by 9 bases and 3 bases, with 14 bases remaining between them. This CDR3 comprises 13 residues. From germline, CDR1 is ENHRY and CDR2 SYGVKD. CDR3 nucleotide sequence: TGTGCCATACAGGACCCTACTTACACTGAAGCTTTCTTT. Protein: CAIQDPTYTEAFF.

The table lists this clone with a count of one. This chain joins TRBV6-5 and TRBJ1-2, with D possibly TRBD1 on 6 matching bases. Germline V CDR1 and CDR2: MNHEY, SVGAGI. The CDR3 length is 15 residues. V was shortened by 5 bases and J by 2 bases, with 15 bases between the two germline ends. The CDR3 loop is CASSGPGHLNYGYTF. CDR3 coding DNA: TGTGCCAGCAGTGGTCCGGGACACCTGAACTATGGCTACACCTTC.

This chain connects TRBV28 to TRBJ2-5, with D perhaps matching TRBD2 (6 bases). V lost 2 bases, J lost 0 bases, and 7 bases lay in between. The germline V gene has CDR1 MDHEN and CDR2 SYDVKM. CDR3 length equals 14 residues. Here the CDR3 reads CASSLRDYQETQYF. DNA for the CDR3: TGTGCCAGCAGTTTAAGGGACTACCAAGAGACCCAGTACTTC.

The rearrangement uses TRBV10-1 and TRBJ2-2; 8 bases line up with TRBD1. Germline V gives CDR1 WNHNN, CDR2 SYGVQD (reference sequence). V was pared by 2 bases and J by 4 bases, with 0 bases of the junction left unmatched. The CDR3 is 14 amino acids. This CDR3 reads CASSETGGTGELFF. CDR3 bases: TGCGCCAGCAGTGAGACAGGGGGCACCGGGGAGCTGTTTTTT.

The gene calls are TRBV28 and TRBJ2-7; 8 bases align to TRBD1. Trimming at V came to 1 base and at J to 7 bases, leaving 18 bases not matched to a gene. The V gene's germline CDR1 is MDHEN and CDR2 SYDVKM. CDR3 length equals 18 residues. The CDR3 region is CASSLFVGTQDRAGEQYF. CDR3 in DNA: TGTGCCAGCAGTTTATTCGTCGGAACCCAGGACAGGGCTGGGGAGCAGTACTTC.

This rearrangement joins TRBV7-8 to TRBJ2-7; D unresolved. Germline V CDR1 and CDR2: SGHVS, FQNEAQ. This CDR3 spans 13 amino acids. V lost 11 bases, J lost 4 bases, and 18 bases lay in between. The CDR3 region has the DNA TGTGCCGTAACCTTCGAGGCCAATTACGAGCAGTACTTC. This codes for CAVTFEANYEQYF.

The CDR3 DNA reads as TGTGCCAGTAGTAACGGGGGGGGGACCCAGTACTTC. The encoded protein is CASSNGGGTQYF. The chain employs TRBV19 and TRBJ2-5; 8 bases map to TRBD2. V shed 4 bases and J 7 bases; nucleotides not matched to a gene: 2. Germline V gene lookup returns CDR1 LNHDA and CDR2 SQIVND (reference sequence). This CDR3 comprises 12 residues.